This TCR beta chain was recorded in a study of response to subunit inactivated influenza vaccine. At least ten counts were recorded for this clonotype. Per germline, CDR1 SEHNR and CDR2 FQNEAQ (reference sequence). This CDR3 is built from 14 residues. V gave up 7 bases and J gave up 3 bases, with 15 bases separating them. One entry per CDR3 protein, called by TCRdb with MiXCR from the RT-PCR reads. The table has 450,000 to 600,000 distinct CDR3 sequences, more than 15% seen once. The chain has TRBV7-9 and TRBJ2-5, with a weak D call TRBD2 (5 bases). The specimen comprised CD4+ T cells sorted from PBMCs, sampled roughly 24 months after vaccination. The clonotype was recovered from a man aged 50-75 years who received an inactivated influenza vaccine. CDR3 region: CASTFLSGKETQYF. The CDR3, as DNA: TGTGCCAGCACCTTCCTCTCGGGGAAAGAGACCCAGTACTTC.